The rows below give T cell receptor beta chains drawn from one sample of a study of spatial heterogeneity in lung cancer. From the 5' RACE reads, TCRdb called clonotypes with MiXCR, one entry per CDR3 protein. The profile shows about 13,000 distinct CDR3 sequences, about 4% of them singletons. The starting material was lung tumor tissue, obtained at surgery. The receptors derive from a male donor with early-stage non-small cell lung cancer. Each CDR3 is given with its conserved first and last residue. Each record gives: V gene, J gene, CDR3 protein.

V gene: TRBV6-1
J gene: TRBJ1-6
CDR3 protein: CASSDQTGGRSPLHF

V gene: TRBV20-1
J gene: TRBJ2-7
CDR3 protein: CSARGLDPPEQYF

V gene: TRBV10-2
J gene: TRBJ1-2
CDR3 protein: CASSSTGGSYGYTF

V gene: TRBV20-1
J gene: TRBJ2-1
CDR3 protein: CSATGGYNEQFF

V gene: TRBV11-2
J gene: TRBJ2-3
CDR3 protein: CASSLRDRMSDTQYF

V gene: TRBV20-1
J gene: TRBJ2-5
CDR3 protein: CSARERGGYQETQYF

V gene: TRBV9
J gene: TRBJ2-4
CDR3 protein: CASSVGWTSGGAKNIQYF

V gene: TRBV20-1
J gene: TRBJ2-3
CDR3 protein: CSVEGSGVSTDTQYF

V gene: TRBV6-5
J gene: TRBJ2-2
CDR3 protein: CASSYSPRGGTGELFF

V gene: TRBV7-6
J gene: TRBJ2-5
CDR3 protein: CASSSLTGARETQYF

V gene: TRBV20-1
J gene: TRBJ1-1
CDR3 protein: CSASQDRGLVFEAFF

V gene: TRBV19
J gene: TRBJ2-5
CDR3 protein: CASSSQAGEQETQYF

V gene: TRBV27
J gene: TRBJ2-1
CDR3 protein: CASSSTPMLGGSSYNEQFF

V gene: TRBV20-1
J gene: TRBJ2-3
CDR3 protein: CSARDQAGYTDTQYF

V gene: TRBV25-1
J gene: TRBJ2-6
CDR3 protein: CASSESKDRLRGANVLTF

V gene: TRBV20-1
J gene: TRBJ2-1
CDR3 protein: CSARDAGLAGVSEQFF

V gene: TRBV6-6
J gene: TRBJ2-1
CDR3 protein: CASSSGTSSLNEQFF

V gene: TRBV5-4
J gene: TRBJ2-1
CDR3 protein: CASSPGRPSSYNEQFF

V gene: TRBV20-1
J gene: TRBJ2-1
CDR3 protein: CSARLTTTPSYNEQFF

V gene: TRBV20-1
J gene: TRBJ1-1
CDR3 protein: CSAAIPGRSNTEAFF

V gene: TRBV10-3
J gene: TRBJ1-1
CDR3 protein: CAISESERMNTEAFF

V gene: TRBV29-1
J gene: TRBJ1-2
CDR3 protein: CSVERRDPTHYGYTF

V gene: TRBV30
J gene: TRBJ2-7
CDR3 protein: CAWSYRDIYEQYF